The T cell receptor beta chain described here comes from a study of OX40 agonist ivuxolimab in advanced cancers. Whole-study context: Patients received the agonistic anti-OX40 (CD134) antibody ivuxolimab. At under 85% male, the cohort had a mean age of about 60 years, ranging from about 23 to 79.

Clones were read by immunoSEQ multiplex PCR, and TCRdb kept only the in-frame ones, dropping some. The data hold approximately 70,000 clones, with about four fifths observed a single time. The source was CD4+ or CD8+ T cells sorted from blood, collected in a trial of the OX40 agonist ivuxolimab. The sequence was collected from an adult with an advanced solid tumor such as melanoma, head and neck, liver or kidney cancer.

In nucleotides, the CDR3 is TGTGCCAGTAACGAGGGGACGGGAAACTATGGCTACACCTTC. Amino acid sequence: CASNEGTGNYGYTF. The chain combines TRBV19 with TRBJ1-2; D might be TRBD1 (5 bases). V was pared by 7 bases and J by 2 bases, with 14 bases between. Germline lookup yields CDR1 LNHDA and CDR2 SQIVND (reference sequence). The CDR3 sequence is 14 residues long.